Listed below are T cell receptor beta chains from one sample, sequenced in a study of a mutant IDH1 vaccine in newly diagnosed glioma. The antigens for these receptors are not known. Sequenced by immunoSEQ multiplex PCR; TCRdb stores in-frame clones only, minus some. The sample holds tens of thousands of clones; about 87% are singletons and the top ten take approximately 1.5%. The sample consisted of PBMCs, taken from a glioma patient whose treatment included an IDH1 peptide vaccine. The source is a man aged 40-49 years with glioma. CDR3s include the opening cysteine and the closing phenylalanine or tryptophan. The order of the fields is clone size, CDR3 length, D gene, J gene, V gene, CDR3 DNA, CDR3 protein. A D gene is named only where the DNA matches it firmly. A row's size may be missing; if present it is once, few, many or a size class.

- | 13 | - | TRBJ2-1 | TRBV6-5 | TGTGCCAGCAGTTATCGGACGTCCAATGAGCAGTTCTTC | CASSYRTSNEQFF
- | 12 | - | TRBJ2-5 | TRBV12-5 | - | CASGLERETQYF
- | 15 | - | TRBJ1-1 | TRBV19 | TGTGCCAGTAGTCCCCTTCAGGAACGGGACACTGAAGCTTTCTTT | CASSPLQERDTEAFF
- | 13 | - | TRBJ2-3 | TRBV9 | TGTGCCAGCAACCCTTTTGGCACAGATACGCAGTATTTT | CASNPFGTDTQYF
- | 16 | TRBD1 | TRBJ2-2 | TRBV18 | TGTGCCAGCTCACCGAGGACAGGGAACCCCACCGGGGAGCTGTTTTTT | CASSPRTGNPTGELFF
- | 15 | TRBD2 | TRBJ2-3 | TRBV5-1 | TGCGCCAGCAGCCCGGCTGCGGGGGGAGCAGATACGCAGTATTTT | CASSPAAGGADTQYF
- | 13 | - | TRBJ2-5 | TRBV7-9 | TGTGCCAGCAGGGTGAGGAGGGGAGAGACCCAGTACTTC | CASRVRRGETQYF
- | 15 | - | TRBJ2-3 | TRBV2 | TGTGCCAGCAGTGAAGACCCCCAGGGTACAGATACGCAGTATTTT | CASSEDPQGTDTQYF
- | 15 | TRBD2 | TRBJ2-1 | TRBV15 | TGTGCCACCAGTTTGAGCGGGAGGGCCGGCGATGAGCAGTTCTTC | CATSLSGRAGDEQFF
- | 14 | TRBD2 | TRBJ2-5 | TRBV19 | TGTGCCAGTACCAGCGGGAGCCCCCAAGAGACCCAGTACTTC | CASTSGSPQETQYF
- | 15 | - | TRBJ1-5 | TRBV4-2 | TGTGCCAGCAGCCAAGGCGACAATAGCAATCAGCCCCAGCATTTT | CASSQGDNSNQPQHF
- | 15 | TRBD2 | TRBJ2-7 | TRBV6-5 | TGTGCCAGCAGTCCTCTACCGGGACTAGGAGACGAGCAGTACTTC | CASSPLPGLGDEQYF
- | 15 | - | TRBJ1-1 | TRBV18 | TGTGCCAGCTCACCTCCAGGGACATCGGGCACTGAAGCTTTCTTT | CASSPPGTSGTEAFF
- | 15 | - | TRBJ1-4 | TRBV2 | TGTGCCAGCAGTGAACGACGGGGTGTGGGTGAAAAACTGTTTTTT | CASSERRGVGEKLFF
- | 13 | TRBD1 | TRBJ2-3 | TRBV19 | TGTGCCAGTACTGACAGGGTAGGAGATACGCAGTATTTT | CASTDRVGDTQYF
- | 15 | - | TRBJ2-3 | TRBV6-5 | TGTGCCAGCACCCGGACTTTCACTAGCACAGATACGCAGTATTTT | CASTRTFTSTDTQYF
once | 16 | - | TRBJ2-5 | TRBV28 | TGTGCCAGCAGTAACCCCCGGGACCCCGACGGGGAGACCCAGTACTTC | CASSNPRDPDGETQYF
- | 14 | - | TRBJ1-3 | TRBV14 | TGTGCCAGCAGCCGGTGGGCCCCTGGAAACACCATATATTTT | CASSRWAPGNTIYF
- | 15 | TRBD1 | TRBJ2-7 | TRBV6-5 | TGTGCCAGCAGTTACCCGGGACAGGCGACAGGCGAGCAGTACTTC | CASSYPGQATGEQYF